These 15 T cell receptor beta chains were sequenced from one sample in a study of blood T cells in healthy people across ages. Then a second PCR, running roughly 7 to 11 cycles, was carried out with a sample-barcoded 5' primer and a J-beta primer mix. TCRdb analysed the 5' RACE reads with MiXCR anew, one entry per CDR3 protein. The sample has approximately 760,000 distinct CDR3 sequences; around 25% are singletons. These records were also assigned to another study, of T cells of mothers and their children.

Sequencing was carried out using blood. The receptors originated from a boy aged 5-17 years in good health.

This chain uses TRBV9 with TRBJ2-7; no clear D gene. This CDR3 has 13 amino acids. V shed 0 bases and J shed 5 bases, with 9 bases lying between them. CDR1 is SGDLS, CDR2 YYNGEE, per germline. Written as DNA, the CDR3 is TGTGCCAGCAGCGTAGGTAGGACGGACGAGCAGTACTTC. Translation: CASSVGRTDEQYF. The full variable domain, completed using reference TRBV9 and TRBJ2-7, is DSGVTQTPKHLITATGQRVTLRCSPRSGDLSVYWYQQSLDQGLQFLIQYYNGEERAKGNILERFSAQQFPDLHSELNLSSLELGDSALYFCASSVGRTDEQYFGPGTRLTVT.

The chain has TRBV3-1 and TRBJ1-1; D gene ambiguous. V was pared by 2 bases and J by 1 base, with 11 bases between. This CDR3 is built from 15 residues. The germline V gene has CDR1 LGHDT and CDR2 YNNKEL (reference sequence). The CDR3 sequence is CASSQLSRKNTEAFF. CDR3 in DNA: TGTGCCAGCAGCCAACTCAGCAGAAAGAACACTGAAGCTTTCTTT.

The chain recombines TRBV10-3 with TRBJ2-5, with 10 bases lining up with TRBD2. Judging by the DNA end, TRBJ2-1 fits better; the J call may be wrong. Germline V gene lookup returns CDR1 ENHRY and CDR2 SYGVKD. The CDR3 sequence is 15 residues long. The CDR3 sequence is CAAVSGAGGNNEQFF. The CDR3 bases are TGTGCCGCCGTATCAGGAGCGGGAGGGAATAATGAGCAGTTCTTC.

This clonotype was counted between two and nine times. This chain joins TRBV12-3 or TRBV12-4 and TRBJ2-3, with 12 bases aligning to TRBD2. J was trimmed by 8 bases and V by 7 bases; bases with no gene match: 10. This CDR3 region has 15 residues. The DNA of the CDR3 is TGTGCCAGCAAATTACTAGCGGGGGGCCCCGGTACGCAGTATTTT. This sequence encodes CASKLLAGGPGTQYF.

This rearrangement joins TRBV20-1 to TRBJ2-7; 12 bases agree with TRBD2. The CDR3 covers 15 residues. The J segment lost 5 bases and the V segment lost 5 bases, leaving 10 bases of the junction unmatched. The germline V gene encodes CDR1 DFQATT and CDR2 SNEGSKA (reference sequence). CDR3 sequence reads: CSASRLAGVPHEQYF. The CDR3 coding sequence is TGCAGTGCTTCGCGACTAGCGGGAGTCCCCCACGAGCAGTACTTC.

This chain connects TRBV3-1 to TRBJ2-7; no clear D. The length of the CDR3 is 15 residues. Germline V gene data show CDR1 as LGHDT and CDR2 as YNNKEL (reference sequence). The ends were cut back, 1 base at V and 5 bases at J, with 15 bases in the middle. CDR3 sequence (DNA): TGTGCCAGCAGCCAAGGCACATACCCTTGGGACGAGCAGTACTTC. This codes for CASSQGTYPWDEQYF.

The rearrangement joins TRBV6-6 to TRBJ1-2; D perhaps matches TRBD1 (6 bases). The V end lost 0 bases, the J end lost 5 bases, and 19 bases lay between the germline ends. CDR1 MNHNY and CDR2 SVGAGI come from the germline V gene (reference sequence). This CDR3 has 17 amino acids. CDR3 nucleotides: TGTGCCAGCAGTTACTCCCCGGGGGGACAACTCGCTTATGGCTACACCTTC. Translating it yields CASSYSPGGQLAYGYTF.

V is TRBV28 and J is TRBJ1-2; D ambiguous. Germline CDR1 is MDHEN and CDR2 is SYDVKM. This CDR3 spans 12 amino acids. V lost 7 bases and J lost 8, with 14 bases in between. The CDR3 DNA reads TGTGCCAGCACCTCTCCTTGGGCCGGCTACACCTTC. It codes for CASTSPWAGYTF.

This clonotype was counted a few times. A read error is possible here, since a much larger clone lies one base away. The V and J genes are TRBV29-1 and TRBJ1-1, with D maybe TRBD1 (6 bases). The CDR3 loop spans 13 amino acids. V dropped 6 bases and J dropped 3 bases, with 14 bases sitting between them. CDR1 and CDR2 from the germline V gene are SQVTM and ANQGSEA. CDR3 DNA: TGCAGCGTGTTAGGGGGGGTTGACACTGAAGCTTTCTTT. Amino acids: CSVLGGVDTEAFF.

By share, this clonotype counts as medium-sized (0.01 to 0.1%). CDR3 residues: CASSLEAYEQYF. In DNA, the CDR3 is TGTGCCAGCAGCTTAGAAGCCTACGAGCAGTACTTC. The chain uses TRBV7-9 and TRBJ2-7; D gene ambiguous. V shed 1 base and J shed 2 bases, with 3 bases lying between them. This CDR3 comprises 12 residues. Germline V CDR1 and CDR2: SEHNR, FQNEAQ (reference sequence).

This clonotype turned up a few times. V gene TRBV3-1 combines with J gene TRBJ2-7; D uncertain. V was clipped by 1 base and J by 5 bases, with 6 bases between them. Per germline, CDR1 LGHDT and CDR2 YNNKEL (reference sequence). This CDR3 is 12 amino acids long. In DNA, the CDR3 is TGTGCCAGCAGCCAAGCGTTGCACGAGCAGTACTTC. Translating it yields CASSQALHEQYF.

The chain has TRBV28 and TRBJ1-4; D is unclear. CDR1 is MDHEN, CDR2 SYDVKM, per germline. V gave up 8 bases and J gave up 7 bases, with 11 bases separating them. This CDR3 comprises 12 residues. CDR3 loop: CASGQNGEKLFF. The CDR3 DNA reads as TGTGCCAGCGGGCAGAATGGTGAAAAACTGTTTTTT. Complete variable domain (other parts from reference TRBV28 and TRBJ1-4): DVKVTQSSRYLVKRTGEKVFLECVQDMDHENMFWYRQDPGLGLRLIYFSYDVKMKEKGDIPEGYSVSREKKERFSLILESASTNQTSMYLCASGQNGEKLFFGSGTQLSVL.

V gene TRBV6-2 or TRBV6-3 combines with J gene TRBJ2-1; D assignment may be TRBD1 or TRBD2 (5 bases each). CDR1 is MNHEY, CDR2 SVGEGT, per germline. Trimming took 4 bases from V and 1 from J, leaving 17 bases between them. The CDR3 is 17 residues long. DNA for the CDR3: TGTGCCAGCAGTTTACTCGTAGGGGAGATATCCTACAATGAGCAGTTCTTC. This sequence encodes CASSLLVGEISYNEQFF.

V gene TRBV5-1 combines with J gene TRBJ1-3; D may be TRBD1 (5 bases). Germline V CDR1 and CDR2: SGHRS, YFSETQ. The V end lost 0 bases, the J end lost 6 bases, and 13 bases lay between the germline ends. The CDR3 loop spans 15 amino acids. DNA of the CDR3: TGCGCCAGCAGCTTGGCCGGGGGTAGTGAAAACACCATATATTTT. Protein product: CASSLAGGSENTIYF.

This clonotype was observed many times. The genes are TRBV28 and TRBJ2-1; no definite D call. The V and J ends lost 3 bases and 5 bases respectively, with 8 bases between them. This CDR3 spans 13 amino acids. Germline loops: CDR1 MDHEN, CDR2 SYDVKM. CDR3 nucleotides: TGTGCCAGCAGTTTGGTGGGCCACAATGAGCAGTTCTTC. This gives the protein CASSLVGHNEQFF.